The 13 T cell receptor beta chains reported below all come from one sample, sequenced in a study of T cell responses to AZD1222 COVID-19 vaccine. Profiled with immunoSEQ multiplex PCR; TCRdb holds only in-frame clones, not every one. Of 20,000 to 30,000 clones in the sample, about 88% are singletons; the top ten hold 6.5% to 10%. This specimen was peripheral blood, taken 28 days after the second AZD1222 dose. The receptor source for this set is an adult who received the AZD1222 COVID-19 vaccine.

The V gene is TRBV19, the J gene TRBJ2-3; D is unresolved. V lost 3 bases and J lost 2, with 15 bases in between. The germline V gene encodes CDR1 LNHDA and CDR2 SQIVND (reference sequence). This CDR3 region has 16 residues. In nucleotides, the CDR3 is TGTGCCAGTAGTATCGGAACGAAATACTACACAGATACGCAGTATTTT. The encoded protein is CASSIGTKYYTDTQYF.

Only a few counts were recorded for this clone. This chain links TRBV5-1 with TRBJ2-1; 10 positions match TRBD2. With 3 bases clipped from V and 4 bases from J, the junction kept 7 bases outside the gene matches. The CDR3 consists of 16 residues. Germline V CDR1 and CDR2: SGHRS, YFSETQ. CDR3 coding DNA: TGCGCCAGCAGCTCCCTCCTAGCGGGAGAATACAATGAGCAGTTCTTC. Its protein is CASSSLLAGEYNEQFF. The whole variable domain, remainder taken from reference TRBV5-1 and TRBJ2-1, is KAGVTQTPRYLIKTRGQQVTLSCSPISGHRSVSWYQQTPGQGLQFLFEYFSETQRNKGNFPGRFSGRQFSNSRSEMNVSTLELGDSALYLCASSSLLAGEYNEQFFGPGTRLTVL.

This clone has only one observation. Other DNA sequences in the same sample also yield this CDR3. The V call is TRBV6-5, the J call TRBJ2-2; D remains ambiguous. The CDR3 extends over 12 amino acids. Germline V lookup: CDR1 MNHEY, CDR2 SVGAGI. Trimming took off 6 bases at V and 5 bases at J, with 7 bases between the two ends. CDR3 sequence reads: CASSLNTGELFF. The CDR3 DNA reads as TGTGCCAGCAGCCTAAATACCGGGGAGCTGTTTTTT.

This chain links TRBV2 with TRBJ1-2; 8 nucleotides align to TRBD1. The CDR3 consists of 15 residues. Trimming at V came to 4 bases and at J to 5 bases, leaving 9 bases not matched to a gene. Germline assignment: CDR1 SNHLY and CDR2 FYNNEI. This CDR3 reads CASSVVQGARYGYTF. The DNA of the CDR3 is TGTGCCAGCAGTGTTGTGCAGGGGGCTAGATATGGCTACACCTTC.

In DNA form, the CDR3 reads TGTGCCAGCAGTGAACCTTTCGGGGCAGTAGGCCGGGACAGAGGTGATGACTACACCTTC. Translating it yields CASSEPFGAVGRDRGDDYTF. The chain recombines TRBV6-1 with TRBJ1-2; TRBD1 matches at 7 bases. The CDR3 spans 20 residues. CDR1 and CDR2 (germline): MNHNS, SASEGT. Trimming took 2 bases from V and 10 from J; bases not matched to a gene: 28.

This clone has a single count. The chain recombines TRBV14 with TRBJ1-2; D is possibly TRBD1 (6 bases). The CDR3 length is 13 residues. Per germline, CDR1 SGHDN and CDR2 FVKESK. Trimming removed 4 bases at V and 4 bases at J, with 10 bases between. The CDR3 region has the DNA TGTGCCAGCAGCCCAGGGGTCTTCTATGGCTACACCTTC. As protein: CASSPGVFYGYTF.

The chain couples TRBV28 to TRBJ1-4; possibly TRBD1 for D (6 bases). CDR1 and CDR2 (germline): MDHEN, SYDVKM. The CDR3 totals 15 residues. The ends were cut back, 5 bases at V and 4 bases at J, with 14 bases in the middle. As DNA, the CDR3 is TGTGCCAGCAGTATCCCGGACAGCTATAATGAAAAACTGTTTTTT. This sequence encodes CASSIPDSYNEKLFF.

The count of this clone is one. The chain uses TRBV11-3 and TRBJ2-1; 10 nucleotides line up with TRBD2. CDR1 is SGHNT, CDR2 YENEEA, per germline. The CDR3 extends over 17 amino acids. After removal of 0 bases from V and 7 bases from J, the junction contained 9 bases not matched to a gene. DNA for the CDR3: TGTGCCAGCAGCTTAGATCGCAGCGGGAGGGCCCTTAATGAGCAGTTCTTC. Protein sequence: CASSLDRSGRALNEQFF.

This chain connects TRBV9 to TRBJ2-1; D is unresolved. Trimming shortened V by 2 bases and J by 2 bases, and 8 bases separated the two germline ends. The CDR3 runs to 14 residues. Germline-derived CDR1 and CDR2 are SGDLS and YYNGEE. CDR3: CASSVSGTYNEQFF. CDR3 coding DNA: TGTGCCAGCAGCGTTAGTGGGACCTACAATGAGCAGTTCTTC. Filled out from reference TRBV9 and TRBJ2-1, the complete variable domain reads DSGVTQTPKHLITATGQRVTLRCSPRSGDLSVYWYQQSLDQGLQFLIQYYNGEERAKGNILERFSAQQFPDLHSELNLSSLELGDSALYFCASSVSGTYNEQFFGPGTRLTVL.

The chain recombines TRBV24-1 with TRBJ2-7; 7 positions agree with TRBD2. Germline V gene sequence: CDR1 KGHDR, CDR2 SFDVKD. The length of the CDR3 is 15 residues. The ends lost 5 bases at V and 2 bases at J; junction bases unmatched: 8. The chain's CDR3 is CATSGWTSGAYEQYF. Here the CDR3 DNA reads TGTGCCACCAGTGGCTGGACTAGTGGTGCCTACGAGCAGTACTTC.

The J gene is TRBJ2-2, the V gene TRBV6-1; D might be TRBD1 or TRBD2, each matching 5 bases. There are 15 residues in the CDR3. V gave up 3 bases and J gave up 5 bases, with 13 bases separating them. Germline CDR1 MNHNS, CDR2 SASEGT. CDR3 bases: TGTGCCAGCAGTGACGGGACGTGGGGAACCGGGGAGCTGTTTTTT. It translates to CASSDGTWGTGELFF.

The sample holds one count of this clone. The chain joins TRBV29-1 to TRBJ2-7; 8 bases are a match to TRBD2. Germline V gene sequence: CDR1 SQVTM, CDR2 ANQGSEA. V dropped 4 bases and J dropped 2; count of bases not matched to a gene: 4. The CDR3 spans 13 residues. CDR3 in amino acids: CSVVLAVTYEQYF. CDR3 coding DNA: TGCAGCGTTGTACTAGCGGTAACCTACGAGCAGTACTTC.

The V call is TRBV7-9, the J call TRBJ1-1, with 7 bases aligning to TRBD1. Trimming cost V 4 bases and J 2 bases; bases outside gene matches: 4. Germline-derived CDR1 and CDR2 are SEHNR and FQNEAQ (reference sequence). The CDR3 covers 14 residues. The CDR3 protein is CASSSGTDNTEAFF. The DNA for the CDR3 is TGTGCCAGCAGCTCCGGGACAGACAACACTGAAGCTTTCTTT. Combining the CDR3 with reference TRBV7-9 and TRBJ1-1 gives the whole variable domain DTGVSQNPRHKITKRGQNVTFRCDPISEHNRLYWYRQTLGQGPEFLTYFQNEAQLEKSRLLSDRFSAERPKGSFSTLEIQRTEQGDSAMYLCASSSGTDNTEAFFGQGTRLTVV.